This TCR beta chain was observed in a study of blood T cell repertoires in COVID-19 (dated by TCRdb to 2020 to 2021). Turning to the overall study: Samples from collaborators originated in the United States, Italy and Spain and spanned both the acute and convalescent phases of COVID-19. The prospective study material was composed of cDNA or gDNA derived from T cells, B-cell-depleted T cells, or PBMCs. Deeply sampled blood TCRbeta repertoires from subjects exposed to, actively infected with, or recovered from COVID-19 were included in the dataset. A freely available public database, intended as a resource for researchers studying the immune response to SARS-CoV-2, is where the repertoires were released. Samples were obtained from the ongoing ImmuneRACE study (first 160 participants) and from over 1,000 subjects provided by 6 global collaborators. A de-identified subject ID, COVID-19 status, age in years and sex were almost always included in the sample metadata. Where available, HLA class I and class II types were obtained from metadata supplied by the sample provider rather than from assay-based typing.

With respect to this clone: The antigen it recognizes is unknown. No quality values exist for individual bases; no much larger clone is one base distant.

The immunoSEQ Assay, a bias-controlled multiplex PCR, was used to amplify TCRbeta CDR3 regions from genomic DNA. The source study handled its data this way. The number of nucleated cells in each sample was estimated from the amplification of reference gene primers within the assay. To quantify the absolute abundance of each unique TCRbeta CDR3 rearrangement, sequence reads were collapsed and filtered. For each sample, productive Simpson clonality was calculated by taking the square root of Simpson's diversity index across productive rearrangements. TCRdb mirrors the immuneACCESS table, restricted to in-frame sequences. Some clones are absent from its copies; in checked studies, under half trace to an unresolved V gene, and the reason for the others is unknown. The V and J calls and the clone size are those of that table, but D and trimming were determined from the DNA. The sample contains 25,000 to 30,000 clones, around 90% of them found a single time. The ten most abundant clones make up more than 4% of the sample.

CDR1 and CDR2 were assigned from the germline V gene as LGHNA and YSLEER. Its CDR3 holds 15 amino acids, cysteine through phenylalanine. The kept DNA is CDR3 alone, 45 bases in frame from the first base. V gives up 3 bases and J gives up 0 bases, and the segment between their germline ends measures 11 bases. Results the study describes overall, beyond this receptor: Clinical and demographic metadata were provided uncurated, with the amount varying by source and participant.

Each collaborating institution followed its own protocols to collect whole blood in K2EDTA tubes. Collaborator samples were shipped for TCRbeta analysis as frozen whole blood, isolated PBMCs, or DNA extracted from either sample type. Here the chain combines TRBV4-3 and TRBJ1-2; the D segment could be TRBD1, given 6 matching bases. This receptor was obtained from a man between 70 and 80 years old with active COVID-19. The sample comprised peripheral blood. The CDR3: CASSQARGSNYGYTF. The DNA is TGCGCCAGCAGCCAGGCCAGGGGTTCTAACTATGGCTACACCTTC.